The 21 T cell receptor beta chains presented below share a single source sample, sequenced in a study of blood T cell repertoires in COVID-19. Using immunoSEQ multiplex PCR, the repertoire was profiled, and TCRdb retains in-frame clones only, with some absent. The profile shows about 200,000 clones, less than 90% of them singletons. The sequencing input was peripheral blood. All receptors derive from a man between 35 and 55 years old with active or convalescent COVID-19.

This chain uses TRBV21-1 with TRBJ2-7; no check of the table's D call, TRBD2, against the DNA was made. TRBV21-1 is recorded as a pseudogene. There are 13 residues in the CDR3. The CDR3 DNA reads as TGTGCCAGCAGTAGCGGTATCTGTACGAAGCAGTACTTC. Residues: CASSSGICTKQYF.

The chain carries TRBV6-1 and TRBJ1-5, with 9 bases lining up with TRBD1. Per germline, CDR1 MNHNS and CDR2 SASEGT. CDR3 length: 16 amino acids. The junction had 9 bases not matched to a gene; V was cut back by 2 bases and J by 7 bases. The chain's CDR3 is CASSEFGTGLSQPQHF. In DNA, the CDR3 is TGTGCCAGCAGTGAATTTGGGACAGGGCTTAGCCAGCCCCAGCATTTT.

The chain couples TRBV5-3 to TRBJ2-7, with D tentatively TRBD2 (5 bases). TRBV5-3 is noted as an ORF with a role that remains uncertain. The V end lost 1 base, the J end lost 7 bases, and 6 bases lay between the germline ends. CDR3 size: 11 residues. The chain's CDR3 is CARSLWREQYF. The CDR3 DNA is TGTGCCAGAAGCTTGTGGAGGGAGCAGTACTTC.

The V gene is TRBV6-6, the J gene TRBJ2-1; 8 bases fit TRBD1. This CDR3 region has 15 residues. V was clipped by 6 bases and J by 4 bases; unmatched bases: 8. Germline CDR1 reads MNHNY; CDR2 reads SVGAGI (reference sequence). Here the CDR3 DNA reads TGTGCCAGCAGCCCAGGGACAGGAAGATACAATGAGCAGTTCTTC. Its protein is CASSPGTGRYNEQFF.

V usage is TRBV3-1 (or the pseudogene TRBV3-2) and J usage is TRBJ2-3; 8 bases match TRBD2. V lost 0 bases and J lost 12; bases outside the gene matches: 5. The germline gives CDR1 LGHDT, CDR2 YNNKEL (reference sequence). This CDR3 is 13 amino acids long. The CDR3 is CASSQERAGGQYF. The DNA of the CDR3 is TGTGCCAGCAGCCAAGAAAGGGCGGGGGGTCAGTATTTT.

The chain carries TRBV28 and TRBJ1-2, with TRBD1 matching over 8 bases. The length of the CDR3 is 14 residues. After removal of 3 bases from V and 8 bases from J, the junction contained 8 bases not matched to a gene. CDR1 MDHEN and CDR2 SYDVKM come from the germline V gene. The CDR3 DNA is TGTGCCAGCAGTTTGGGGCAGGGGGCGCGAGGCTACACCTTC. This sequence encodes CASSLGQGARGYTF.

The V and J genes are TRBV28 and TRBJ2-6; TRBD2 agrees at 7 bases. The V segment lost 7 bases and the J segment 2 bases; nucleotides outside the gene matches: 11. CDR1 and CDR2 (germline): MDHEN, SYDVKM. The CDR3 loop spans 17 amino acids. The CDR3 loop reads CASTADPGGPGANVLTF. For the CDR3, the DNA is TGTGCCAGCACTGCGGACCCGGGGGGACCTGGGGCCAACGTCCTGACTTTC.

The rearrangement uses TRBV7-9 and TRBJ2-5; TRBD2 aligns across 13 bases. Germline CDR1 SEHNR, CDR2 FQNEAQ (reference sequence). The CDR3 is made up of 17 amino acids. Unmatched junction bases numbered 4, after V lost 1 base and J lost 2 bases. In DNA, the CDR3 is TGTGCCAGCAGCTTAGGACTAGCGGGGGGCACGCAAGAGACCCAGTACTTC. Residues: CASSLGLAGGTQETQYF.

The chain uses TRBV18 and TRBJ2-6, with TRBD1 as a possible D gene (6 bases). The CDR3 contains 16 residues. Germline CDR1 and CDR2: KGHSH and LQKENI. The V end was cut by 5 bases, the J end by 0 bases, with 11 bases between. This CDR3 is CASSTTGISGANVLTF. The CDR3 bases are TGTGCCAGCTCAACCACAGGGATCTCTGGGGCCAACGTCCTGACTTTC.

In its sample, this clone was seen a few times. This chain joins TRBV2 and TRBJ1-5, with D tentatively TRBD1 (5 bases). The germline CDR1 and CDR2 sequences are SNHLY and FYNNEI. Trimming left V 2 bases short and J 7 bases short, with 12 bases between. The CDR3 totals 14 residues. CDR3 sequence: CASSELGERQPQHF. DNA of the CDR3: TGTGCCAGCAGTGAATTAGGGGAACGGCAGCCCCAGCATTTT.

This rearrangement joins TRBV5-1 to TRBJ1-1; D call uncertain. V lost 0 bases, J lost 5 bases, and 11 bases lay in between. The CDR3 length is 14 residues. CDR1 is SGHRS, CDR2 YFSETQ, per germline. The CDR3 sequence: CASSLVTGKTEAFF. The CDR3, as DNA: TGCGCCAGCAGCTTGGTTACGGGGAAAACTGAAGCTTTCTTT.

The chain uses TRBV5-8 and TRBJ1-1; TRBD1 matches at 7 bases. V lost 0 bases to trimming and J lost 5 bases; unmatched junction nucleotides: 10. This CDR3 contains 16 residues. Germline V gene data show CDR1 as SGHTS and CDR2 as YDEGEE. The CDR3 DNA follows: TGTGCCAGCAGCTTGGGGGAGAGGGGGCGCCGAACTGAAGCTTTCTTT. The encoded protein is CASSLGERGRRTEAFF. Supplemented by reference TRBV5-8 and TRBJ1-1, the full variable domain reads EAGVTQSPTHLIKTRGQQATLRCSPISGHTSVYWYQQALGLGLQFLLWYDEGEERNRGNFPPRFSGRQFPNYSSELNVNALELEDSALYLCASSLGERGRRTEAFFGQGTRLTVV.

The chain recombines TRBV2 with TRBJ2-7; TRBD1 matches 7 bases. V was pared by 7 bases and J by 4 bases, with 16 bases of the junction left unmatched. The CDR3 covers 16 residues. Germline V CDR1 and CDR2: SNHLY, FYNNEI. The CDR3 here is CASNYPPDAGGYEQYF. CDR3 coding DNA: TGTGCCAGCAACTACCCGCCGGACGCAGGGGGATACGAGCAGTACTTC. Combining the CDR3 with reference TRBV2 and TRBJ2-7 gives the whole variable domain EPEVTQTPSHQVTQMGQEVILRCVPISNHLYFYWYRQILGQKVEFLVSFYNNEISEKSEIFDDQFSVERPDGSNFTLKIRSTKLEDSAMYFCASNYPPDAGGYEQYFGPGTRLTVT.

On this clone itself: Other DNA sequences from this sample encode an identical CDR3 as well. V usage is TRBV7-3 and J usage is TRBJ1-1; D is undetermined. From germline, CDR1 is SGHTA and CDR2 FQGTGA. The CDR3 consists of 13 residues. V lost 1 base, J lost 1 base, and 4 bases lay in between. The CDR3 loop is CASSLSQNTEAFF. CDR3 bases: TGTGCCAGCAGCTTAAGTCAGAACACTGAAGCTTTCTTT.

The chain is built from TRBV28 and TRBJ1-1; no reliable D call. The CDR3 consists of 11 residues. The V gene's germline CDR1 is MDHEN and CDR2 SYDVKM. Between the trimmed V and J ends, which lost 8 bases and 2 bases, there was a span of 6 bases. CDR3 sequence (DNA): TGTGCCAGCCTAGTTAACACTGAAGCTTTCTTT. Its translation is CASLVNTEAFF.

A single count supports this clone. The chain uses TRBV19 and TRBJ2-1, with TRBD1 as a possible D gene (6 bases). CDR3 length equals 14 residues. Trimming took off 3 bases at V and 5 bases at J, with 11 bases between the two ends. CDR1 LNHDA and CDR2 SQIVND come from the germline V gene (reference sequence). CDR3 DNA sequence: TGTGCCAGTAGTATCCTTGCAGGGGACAATGAGCAGTTCTTC. It specifies CASSILAGDNEQFF.

This chain uses TRBV24-1 with TRBJ2-5, with D perhaps TRBD2 (5 bases). The V and J ends lost 3 bases and 4 bases respectively, with 14 bases between them. Per germline, CDR1 KGHDR and CDR2 SFDVKD. The CDR3 loop spans 15 amino acids. The DNA of the CDR3 is TGTGCCACCAGTGATCCGGGTCGCGGAGGAGAGACCCAGTACTTC. It encodes CATSDPGRGGETQYF.

The DNA of the CDR3 is TGTGCCAGCTCACCCGATAGACAGATGAACACTGAAGCTTTCTTT. This gives the protein CASSPDRQMNTEAFF. The chain uses TRBV18 and TRBJ1-1; weak D call: TRBD1 (5 bases). This CDR3 spans 15 amino acids. CDR1 is KGHSH and CDR2 is LQKENI in the germline V gene. Trimming pared 3 bases from V and 0 bases from J, leaving 11 bases between. Full variable domain (outside the CDR3, taken from reference TRBV18 and TRBJ1-1): NAGVMQNPRHLVRRRGQEARLRCSPMKGHSHVYWYRQLPEEGLKFMVYLQKENIIDESGMPKERFSAEFPKEGPSILRIQQVVRGDSAAYFCASSPDRQMNTEAFFGQGTRLTVV.

The chain links TRBV5-4 to TRBJ2-7; tentative D call: TRBD1 (5 bases). Trimming removed 4 bases from V and 7 bases from J, with 12 bases in between. The CDR3 runs to 12 residues. The V gene's germline CDR1 is SGHNT and CDR2 YYREEE (reference sequence). The chain's CDR3 is CASSQGLSEQYF. The CDR3 bases are TGTGCCAGCAGCCAGGGCCTTTCTGAGCAGTACTTC.

The rearrangement joins TRBV7-2 to TRBJ1-2; D is ambiguous. The CDR3 contains 14 residues. Germline CDR1 reads SGHTA; CDR2 reads FQGNSA. Trimming left V 2 bases short and J 0 bases short, with 7 bases between. The CDR3 DNA reads TGTGCCAGCAGCTTATCCCAGACTAACTATGGCTACACCTTC. Its protein is CASSLSQTNYGYTF.

This chain links TRBV9 with TRBJ1-1; the D gene is possibly TRBD1 (5 bases). Trimming pared 3 bases from V and 4 bases from J, leaving 13 bases between. The length of the CDR3 is 14 residues. Germline CDR1 is SGDLS and CDR2 is YYNGEE. The DNA for the CDR3 is TGTGCCAGCAGCGCCCAGGGATTTAGCACTGAAGCTTTCTTT. Translating it yields CASSAQGFSTEAFF.